These T cell receptor beta chains were read from a single sample in a study of human T cells and chemical hapten exposure. TCRdb re-called the RACE reads with MiXCR, one entry per CDR3 protein. The sample holds tens of thousands of distinct CDR3 sequences, 25% to 40% seen once. The sample in question was whole blood, obtained in connection with sensitization to the hapten diphenylcyclopropenone (DPC). These receptors all stem from a man aged 40-49 years with alopecia areata. Some clones in this sample may be carry-over from other donors' samples. The CDR3 runs from the conserved cysteine through the conserved F or W. A D gene is named only where the DNA matches it firmly. Size is omitted from some rows. Given values are once, few, many or a class for expanded clones.

>-|TRBV12-3/TRBV12-4|TRBJ1-1|-
TGTGCCAGCAGCCCACAGGTTATGAACACTGAAGCTTTCTTT
CASSPQVMNTEAFF
>TRBD2|TRBV29-1|TRBJ2-3|-
TGCAGCGTTGAGGGCCAGCGGGAAACAGATACGCAGTATTTT
CSVEGQRETDTQYF
>-|TRBV6-6|TRBJ2-7|few
TGTGCCAGCAAGAGGGGCACAGATTCCTACGAGCAGTACTTC
CASKRGTDSYEQYF
>TRBD1|TRBV2|TRBJ2-3|few
TGTGCCAGCAGTGGAAGGGACAGCGGAGATACGCAGTATTTT
CASSGRDSGDTQYF
>TRBD1|TRBV20-1|TRBJ1-2|few
TGCAGTGCTAGAGAAGGGGGCGTTAGCTATGGCTACACCTTC
CSAREGGVSYGYTF
>TRBD1|TRBV14|TRBJ2-1|-
TGTGCCAGCAGCCTTATGACAGGGGCGCTCTACAATGAGCAGTTCTTC
CASSLMTGALYNEQFF
>-|TRBV5-1|TRBJ2-7|-
TGCGCCAGCAGCTCTGCGGGACAGAGCTCCTACGAGCAGTACTTC
CASSSAGQSSYEQYF
>-|TRBV12-3/TRBV12-4|TRBJ1-1|-
TGTGCCAGCACAACCTCTGGGGGTCTGAACACTGAAGCTTTCTTT
CASTTSGGLNTEAFF
>TRBD2|TRBV20-1|TRBJ2-1|few
TGCAGTACCAGCGGGATAACCTACAATGAGCAGTTCTTC
CSTSGITYNEQFF
>TRBD2|TRBV5-1|TRBJ2-7|-
TGCGCCAGCAGCCTAACGCCGGCGGGGCTAGCGGGAAGCTACGAGCAGTACTTC
CASSLTPAGLAGSYEQYF
>-|TRBV12-3/TRBV12-4|TRBJ1-1|-
TGTGCCAGCGGACATGAGGCTGAAGCTTTCTTT
CASGHEAEAFF
>-|TRBV20-1|TRBJ2-7|few
TGCAGTGCTAGAGAGGGGAACGAGCAGTACTTC
CSAREGNEQYF
>-|TRBV9|TRBJ2-5|few
TGTGCCAGCACCGCGTCCGACTTTGGGTGGGGAGAGACCCAGTACTTC
CASTASDFGWGETQYF
>TRBD2|TRBV12-3/TRBV12-4|TRBJ2-7|few
TGTGCCAGCAGTCCTGCTAGGACTAGCGGCTCCTACGAGCAGTACTTC
CASSPARTSGSYEQYF
>-|TRBV6-1|TRBJ1-2|few
TGTGCCAGCAGTGAAGGATATGGCTACACCTTC
CASSEGYGYTF
>TRBD2|TRBV27|TRBJ2-3|few
TGTGCCAGCAGTTTTGGAGCGGGAGCTGATACGCAGTATTTT
CASSFGAGADTQYF
>TRBD1|TRBV6-2/TRBV6-3|TRBJ1-1|many
TGTGCCAGCAGTTACTCGAAGGCAGGGGGGAACACTGAAGCTTTCTTT
CASSYSKAGGNTEAFF
>-|TRBV12-3/TRBV12-4|TRBJ1-2|few
TGTGCCAGCAGTTCACCCCCGGGACTTGTCGGCTACACCTTC
CASSSPPGLVGYTF